A single sample gave rise to the 5 T cell receptor beta chains below, sequenced in a study of cytomegalovirus exposure and HLA in healthy donors. PCR amplification relied on 60 Vbeta primers (plus 13 Jbeta primers). Assay used: immunoSEQ multiplex PCR; TCRdb lists only in-frame clones, some missing. The table records some 98,000 clones, 75% to 85% of them present only once. Sequencing was done on a sample of PBMCs. The origin of the receptors is a man younger than 35 in good health and CMV-seropositive.

The chain recombines TRBV20-1 with TRBJ2-7; no clear D. Per germline, CDR1 DFQATT and CDR2 SNEGSKA (reference sequence). Trimming pared 5 bases from V and 4 bases from J, leaving 9 bases between. The CDR3 has 11 amino acids. Here the CDR3 reads CSAEFEYEQYF. DNA for the CDR3: TGCAGTGCTGAGTTCGAGTACGAGCAGTACTTC.

The chain links TRBV9 to TRBJ2-3; weak D call: TRBD2 (5 bases). Looked up from germline, CDR1 is SGDLS and CDR2 is YYNGEE. The CDR3 contains 14 residues. V was clipped by 4 bases and J by 1 base, with 10 bases between them. CDR3 sequence reads: CASSSAARTDTQYF. The CDR3 region has the DNA TGTGCCAGCAGCTCAGCGGCCCGCACAGATACGCAGTATTTT.

The V call is TRBV23-1, the J call TRBJ1-5, with 7 positions matching TRBD1. TRBV23-1 is an open reading frame, and its role is uncertain. The CDR3 length is 16 residues. The ends lost 4 bases at V and 4 bases at J; junction bases unmatched: 10. Here the CDR3 DNA reads TGCGCCAGCAGTCGCCCCTGGAAGGACAGGAATCAGCCCCAGCATTTT. Translated, it gives CASSRPWKDRNQPQHF.

A few counts support this clone. The rearrangement joins TRBV7-6 to TRBJ1-1; TRBD1 is a possible D gene (6 bases). CDR3 length equals 13 residues. Germline V lookup: CDR1 SGHVS, CDR2 FNYEAQ. The ends were cut back, 9 bases at V and 5 bases at J, with 16 bases in the middle. CDR3 sequence reads: CASSGGARTEAFF. The DNA for the CDR3 is TGTGCCAGTAGCGGGGGGGCTCGAACTGAAGCTTTCTTT.

The genes are TRBV7-2 and TRBJ1-2; TRBD1 aligns across 8 bases. The CDR3 consists of 18 residues. V lost 2 bases, J lost 4 bases, and 15 bases stayed unmatched. Germline V lookup: CDR1 SGHTA, CDR2 FQGNSA. CDR3 sequence reads: CASSLRGRDRTIFYGYTF. Here the CDR3 DNA reads TGTGCCAGCAGCTTAAGGGGACGGGACAGGACGATCTTCTATGGCTACACCTTC.